Below are 25 T cell receptor beta chains sequenced from a single sample in a study of blood T cell repertoires in COVID-19. Assay: immunoSEQ multiplex PCR; the TCRdb copy retains only in-frame clones and omits some. The sample lists some 520,000 clones, 89% seen once, with around 0.9% in the top ten. Material for sequencing was peripheral blood. These receptors were collected from a man between 18 and 35 years old with COVID-19, enrolled during active disease.

V gene TRBV5-4 combines with J gene TRBJ1-1; tentative D call: TRBD1 (6 bases). V was clipped by 4 bases and J by 3 bases, with 16 bases between them. The germline V gene encodes CDR1 SGHNT and CDR2 YYREEE (reference sequence). The CDR3 covers 15 residues. The CDR3 is CASSLGDTGDTEAFF. CDR3 DNA: TGTGCCAGCAGCCTCGGGGACACTGGGGACACTGAAGCTTTCTTT.

V gene TRBV2 combines with J gene TRBJ2-3; D might be TRBD2 (6 bases). Germline CDR1 and CDR2: SNHLY and FYNNEI. V lost 4 bases and J lost 2, with 13 bases in between. This CDR3 region has 15 residues. The CDR3 bases are TGTGCCAGCAGTGGGAGGCGGGGAGCCACAGATACGCAGTATTTT. Translating it yields CASSGRRGATDTQYF.

The chain employs TRBV13 and TRBJ2-7; TRBD1 agrees at 8 bases. There are 19 residues in the CDR3. Unmatched junction bases numbered 17, after V lost 4 bases and J lost 0 bases. Germline V gives CDR1 PRHDT, CDR2 FYEKMQ (reference sequence). CDR3 residues: CASSSADRVGTRSSYEQYF. CDR3 bases: TGTGCCAGCAGCTCAGCGGACAGGGTCGGGACTCGGAGCTCCTACGAGCAGTACTTC.

The chain carries TRBV19 and TRBJ2-5; D is perhaps TRBD2 (6 bases). Germline CDR1 is LNHDA and CDR2 is SQIVND (reference sequence). The ends were cut back, 3 bases at V and 1 base at J, with 9 bases in the middle. This CDR3 spans 14 amino acids. As DNA, the CDR3 is TGTGCCAGTAGTATTGGGACTCGCCAAGAGACCCAGTACTTC. This translates into CASSIGTRQETQYF.

The chain uses TRBV19 and TRBJ1-2, with TRBD1 matching over 7 bases. This CDR3 is 14 amino acids long. From germline, CDR1 is LNHDA and CDR2 SQIVND (reference sequence). V trimming: 7 bases; J trimming: 7 bases; junction bases outside the gene matches: 12. The chain's CDR3 is CASTRRQGARGYTF. CDR3 bases: TGTGCCAGTACTCGAAGACAGGGTGCCCGTGGCTACACCTTC.

The V call is TRBV6-5, the J call TRBJ2-1; a possible D gene is TRBD1 (6 bases). The CDR3 extends over 12 amino acids. Trimming left V 7 bases short and J 15 bases short, with 19 bases between. Per the germline V gene, CDR1 is MNHEY and CDR2 is SVGAGI. CDR3 DNA: TGTGCCAGCATGTTACAGGGCACTAGATTGTTCTTC. Protein: CASMLQGTRLFF.

V is TRBV5-4 and J is TRBJ2-7; 9 bases align to TRBD1. Germline V gene sequence: CDR1 SGHNT, CDR2 YYREEE (reference sequence). The trim removed 7 bases at V and 2 bases at J, leaving 4 bases unmatched. The length of the CDR3 is 13 residues. The CDR3 DNA follows: TGTGCCAGCGGGGGACAGGGAACCTACGAGCAGTACTTC. It codes for CASGGQGTYEQYF.

V and J are TRBV3-1 (or the pseudogene TRBV3-2) and TRBJ1-1, with D perhaps TRBD1 (5 bases). Germline V gives CDR1 LGHDT, CDR2 YNNKEL (reference sequence). The CDR3 has 14 residues. V shed 3 bases and J shed 1 base, with 9 bases lying between them. The CDR3 DNA is TGTGCCAGCAGCCAGGGGCTAGAGAACACTGAAGCTTTCTTT. It translates to CASSQGLENTEAFF.

This clone has a single count. V gene TRBV6-6 combines with J gene TRBJ2-2, with TRBD2 as a possible D gene (5 bases). V was shortened by 5 bases and J by 2 bases, with 18 bases between the two germline ends. Germline CDR1 is MNHNY and CDR2 is SVGAGI (reference sequence). The CDR3 covers 17 residues. As DNA, the CDR3 is TGTGCCAGCAGTCTTGGGGTGGAGGACGGCAACACCGGGGAGCTGTTTTTT. It codes for CASSLGVEDGNTGELFF.

J is TRBJ2-3 and V is TRBV24-1; D not certain. Trimming shortened V by 9 bases and J by 2 bases, and 11 bases separated the two germline ends. The CDR3 is 13 residues long. The germline CDR1 and CDR2 sequences are KGHDR and SFDVKD. The CDR3 sequence is CATGQEFTDTQYF. CDR3 coding DNA: TGTGCCACCGGTCAAGAGTTCACAGATACGCAGTATTTT.

The V and J genes are TRBV19 and TRBJ1-5, with D maybe TRBD1 (6 bases). The CDR3 has 14 residues. Trimming removed 1 base at V and 7 bases at J, with 11 bases between. Germline CDR1 is LNHDA and CDR2 is SQIVND (reference sequence). CDR3 residues: CASSIGRGMQPQHF. DNA of the CDR3: TGTGCCAGTAGTATAGGCAGGGGAATGCAGCCCCAGCATTTT.

The V gene is TRBV9, the J gene TRBJ2-3, with 7 bases identical to TRBD1. The CDR3 consists of 15 residues. After removal of 1 base from V and 3 bases from J, the junction contained 5 bases not matched to a gene. The germline V gene has CDR1 SGDLS and CDR2 YYNGEE. CDR3 sequence: CASSVSRQGTDTQYF. Written as DNA, the CDR3 is TGTGCCAGCAGCGTATCCAGACAGGGAACAGATACGCAGTATTTT.

V is TRBV19 and J is TRBJ2-1, with 7 bases matching TRBD1. The germline CDR1 and CDR2 sequences are LNHDA and SQIVND (reference sequence). The CDR3 length is 14 residues. V was pared by 4 bases and J by 5 bases, with 5 bases of the junction left unmatched. DNA for the CDR3: TGTGCCAGTAGTAACCCGGGACAGAACAATGAGCAGTTCTTC. Translation gives CASSNPGQNNEQFF. Supplemented by reference TRBV19 and TRBJ2-1, the full variable domain reads DGGITQSPKYLFRKEGQNVTLSCEQNLNHDAMYWYRQDPGQGLRLIYYSQIVNDFQKGDIAEGYSVSREKKESFPLTVTSAQKNPTAFYLCASSNPGQNNEQFFGPGTRLTVL.

V usage is TRBV5-6 and J usage is TRBJ2-3, with TRBD1 matching over 7 bases. The trim removed 4 bases at V and 0 bases at J, leaving 11 bases unmatched. Per the germline V gene, CDR1 is SGHDT and CDR2 is YYEEEE. This CDR3 is 17 amino acids long. CDR3: CASSTFGTASSTDTQYF. The CDR3 DNA reads TGTGCCAGCAGCACGTTCGGGACAGCCTCTAGCACAGATACGCAGTATTTT.

The chain is built from TRBV7-3 and TRBJ2-3; 8 bases match TRBD1. Germline loops: CDR1 SGHTA, CDR2 FQGTGA. CDR3 size: 15 residues. The J segment lost 4 bases and the V segment lost 2 bases, leaving 5 bases of the junction unmatched. CDR3 DNA sequence: TGTGCCAGCAGCTTATACGGGACAGGACCAGATACGCAGTATTTT. It is translated as CASSLYGTGPDTQYF.

The rearrangement joins TRBV5-5 to TRBJ2-7; weak D call: TRBD1 (7 bases). Per germline, CDR1 SGHKS and CDR2 YYEKEE (reference sequence). The CDR3 runs 19 residues. V lost 4 bases and J lost 0, with 26 bases in between. The CDR3: CASSTWATASGGLSYEQYF. CDR3 in DNA: TGTGCCAGCAGCACGTGGGCGACAGCCTCAGGGGGACTCTCCTACGAGCAGTACTTC.

The V gene is TRBV5-6, the J gene TRBJ2-7; D not certain. The length of the CDR3 is 17 residues. V was cut by 0 bases and J by 2 bases, with 18 bases left in between. Germline lookup yields CDR1 SGHDT and CDR2 YYEEEE. The CDR3 reads CASSLAYVLGSTYEQYF. As DNA, the CDR3 is TGTGCCAGCAGCTTGGCTTATGTCTTGGGCTCAACCTACGAGCAGTACTTC.

The V and J genes are TRBV28 and TRBJ2-2; possibly TRBD2 for D (6 bases). Per germline, CDR1 MDHEN and CDR2 SYDVKM. V was cut by 3 bases and J by 4 bases, with 18 bases left in between. This CDR3 comprises 17 residues. The CDR3 reads CASSLGHGGTGTGELFF. The CDR3 bases are TGTGCCAGCAGTTTGGGTCACGGAGGGACGGGCACCGGGGAGCTGTTTTTT.

This chain links TRBV11-1 with TRBJ1-1; 7 nucleotides match TRBD1. This CDR3 comprises 17 residues. V lost 0 bases and J lost 3; bases outside the gene matches: 10. Per germline, CDR1 SGHAT and CDR2 FQDESV (reference sequence). Here the CDR3 reads CASSLALSRGSDTEAFF. The CDR3 DNA follows: TGTGCCAGCAGCTTAGCCTTAAGCAGGGGGTCTGACACTGAAGCTTTCTTT.

V and J are TRBV5-1 and TRBJ2-2; possibly TRBD2 for D (6 bases). With 5 bases removed from V and 4 bases from J, the gap between germline ends came to 12 bases. Per germline, CDR1 SGHRS and CDR2 YFSETQ. CDR3 size: 14 residues. CDR3 residues: CASRTDGGTGELFF. CDR3 DNA: TGCGCCAGCAGAACGGACGGGGGCACCGGGGAGCTGTTTTTT.

The chain employs TRBV6-5 and TRBJ1-5; 9 bases map to TRBD1. V lost 5 bases to trimming and J lost 7 bases; unmatched junction nucleotides: 6. There are 14 residues in the CDR3. Germline V gene sequence: CDR1 MNHEY, CDR2 SVGAGI. The DNA of the CDR3 is TGTGCCAGCAGTCCTACAGGGGGCCCACAGCCCCAGCATTTT. Translated: CASSPTGGPQPQHF.

The rearrangement uses TRBV10-3 and TRBJ2-7; the D gene is possibly TRBD1 (6 bases). V gave up 2 bases and J gave up 6 bases, with 8 bases separating them. Germline V lookup: CDR1 ENHRY, CDR2 SYGVKD. The CDR3 runs to 12 residues. In nucleotides, the CDR3 is TGTGCCATCAGTGAGCAGGGGTCCGAGCAGTACTTC. Translation gives CAISEQGSEQYF.

The count of this clone is one. This chain connects TRBV10-1 to TRBJ1-1, with 7 positions matching TRBD1. CDR1 and CDR2 (germline): WNHNN, SYGVQD (reference sequence). The CDR3 consists of 16 residues. J lost 0 bases, V lost 0 bases, and 4 bases had no gene match. The CDR3 region has the DNA TGCGCCAGCAGTGAGTCAAGAGGGGGCATGAACACTGAAGCTTTCTTT. The encoded protein is CASSESRGGMNTEAFF.

V gene TRBV27 combines with J gene TRBJ2-7; the D gene is possibly TRBD2 (5 bases). CDR3 size: 16 residues. V lost 2 bases, J lost 4 bases, and 18 bases lay in between. In germline, CDR1 is MNHEY, CDR2 SMNVEV (reference sequence). The CDR3 bases are TGTGCCAGCAGTTTAATTGGGTTCTCGGAGGCGTACGAGCAGTACTTC. It specifies CASSLIGFSEAYEQYF.

This chain uses TRBV27 with TRBJ2-2; maybe TRBD2 (7 bases). V dropped 3 bases and J dropped 7 bases, with 12 bases sitting between them. There are 14 residues in the CDR3. The germline gives CDR1 MNHEY, CDR2 SMNVEV (reference sequence). The CDR3 DNA reads TGTGCCAGCAGTTTGGGGGGGCGGAGCGGGGAGCTGTTTTTT. This codes for CASSLGGRSGELFF.